Listed below are T cell receptor beta chains from one sample, sequenced in a study of cytomegalovirus exposure and HLA in healthy donors. Produced via immunoSEQ multiplex PCR; TCRdb's table is partial and in-frame only. Of some 250,000 clones in the sample, nearly 90% were seen once. The source material was PBMCs. The receptors were gathered from a woman aged 18-30 years in good health and CMV-seronegative. CDR3s include the opening cysteine and the closing phenylalanine or tryptophan. The order of the fields is D gene, V gene, clone size, CDR3 length, J gene, CDR3 DNA, CDR3 protein. The D gene is left open where the match is weak. Some rows mark clone size as missing; the rest say once, few, many or name a class of expanded clone.

>TRBD1|TRBV5-1|once|14|TRBJ2-2
TGCGCCAGCAGGCGACAGGGGGACACCGGGGAGCTGTTTTTT
CASRRQGDTGELFF
>NA|TRBV5-4|NA|14|TRBJ1-1
TGTGCCAGCAGCTTTGAGGGCGCGGGCACTGAAGCTTTCTTT
CASSFEGAGTEAFF
>TRBD2|TRBV14|NA|18|TRBJ2-3
TGTGCCAGCAGCCACCTAGCGGGGGGGCCTCTGATCACAGATACGCAGTATTTT
CASSHLAGGPLITDTQYF
>NA|TRBV10-1|NA|16|TRBJ2-2
TGCGCCAGCAGTGAGATGAGGGTTCTGAACACCGGGGAGCTGTTTTTT
CASSEMRVLNTGELFF
>NA|TRBV6-1|NA|14|TRBJ2-1
TGTGCCAGCAGTGATTATTCAGGGTACGATGAGCAGTTCTTC
CASSDYSGYDEQFF
>NA|TRBV9|NA|15|TRBJ1-6
TGTGCCAGCAGCGTAGGGGGCGCCGGGAATTCACCCCTCCACTTT
CASSVGGAGNSPLHF
>NA|TRBV27|NA|15|TRBJ1-2
TGTGCCAGCAGTTTAGTCCCAGGGTGGAACTATGGCTACACCTTC
CASSLVPGWNYGYTF
>NA|TRBV6-5|NA|14|TRBJ1-3
TGTGCCAGCAGTTCTGGGGGCCATGGAAACACCATATATTTT
CASSSGGHGNTIYF
>NA|TRBV6-1|few|16|TRBJ1-3
TGTGCCAGCAGTGAAGCATGGGGAGGTACTGGAAACACCATATATTTT
CASSEAWGGTGNTIYF
>TRBD2|TRBV2|NA|15|TRBJ2-1
TGTGCCAGCAGTATGGAAGCGGGGGGGCAGTATGAGCAGTTCTTC
CASSMEAGGQYEQFF
>NA|TRBV7-6|NA|20|TRBJ1-2
TGTGCCAGCAGCTTAGCTCCTTCCGCTTCCCGCTTCTTTACGGGCTATGGCTACACCTTC
CASSLAPSASRFFTGYGYTF
>NA|TRBV6-1|NA|16|TRBJ2-3
TGTGCCAGCAGTGAATTCGGGACACAATACACAGATACGCAGTATTTT
CASSEFGTQYTDTQYF
>NA|TRBV5-6|NA|16|TRBJ2-1
TGTGCCAGCAGCCATAGACAGAGCAGCTCCTACAATGAGCAGTTCTTC
CASSHRQSSSYNEQFF
>NA|TRBV10-3|NA|14|TRBJ1-2
TGTGCCATCAGCGACAGCGGGGGCGCGATTGGCTACACCTTC
CAISDSGGAIGYTF
>TRBD2|TRBV4-1|NA|16|TRBJ2-2
TGCGCCAGCAGCCACCTCAGCGGGGGGAACACCGGGGAGCTGTTTTTT
CASSHLSGGNTGELFF
>NA|TRBV7-9|NA|13|TRBJ1-1
TGTGCCAGCACCTCATCCGGGGGCACTGAAGCTTTCTTT
CASTSSGGTEAFF
>NA|TRBV5-4|NA|13|TRBJ1-2
TGTGCCAGCAGCTATTATAAAGAGGGAGGCTACACCTTC
CASSYYKEGGYTF
>NA|TRBV28|NA|16|TRBJ1-4
TGTGCCAGCAGCTTGGGACTGGAACCAGGGAATGAAAAACTGTTTTTT
CASSLGLEPGNEKLFF
>TRBD1|TRBV7-8|NA|14|TRBJ2-5
TGTGCCAGCAGCCGAGCCACAGGGGTGGAGACCCAGTACTTC
CASSRATGVETQYF
>NA|TRBV6-5|NA|14|TRBJ1-2
TGTGCCAGCAGTCCCCGTGGGGGCGCGAAACCTACCACCTTC
CASSPRGGAKPTTF
>NA|TRBV6-4|NA|15|TRBJ1-5
TGTGCCAGCAGTCCCTCGGCAGGGGGCAATCAGCCCCAGCATTTT
CASSPSAGGNQPQHF
>NA|TRBV4-3|NA|16|TRBJ1-3
TGCGCCAGCAGCCAAGATCGCGAGGGCTCTGGAAACACCATATATTTT
CASSQDREGSGNTIYF